This TCR beta chain was captured by sequencing in a study of long-term antiretroviral therapy in people with HIV. Trimming stripped 5 bases from V and 1 base from J, with 8 bases between. Germline V lookup: CDR1 SGHAT, CDR2 FQNNGV. CDR3 length equals 13 residues. Survey level was the resolution at which the v3.0 immunoSEQ assay ran. Method: immunoSEQ multiplex PCR; TCRdb's copy keeps in-frame clones and lacks some. The sample includes 44,000 or so clones, 90% to 95% of them seen just once. The chain links TRBV11-2 to TRBJ1-1; no clear D. The sequencing used unsorted PBMCs, collected 3.7 years after starting antiretroviral therapy. The receptor was derived from a woman in her fifties or sixties with HIV. In DNA form, the CDR3 reads TGTGCCAGCAGCATTGGACGGAACACTGAAGCTTTCTTT. This translates into CASSIGRNTEAFF.